The sequence of this T cell receptor (beta chain) was determined in a study of blood T cell repertoires in COVID-19. Clones were sequenced by immunoSEQ multiplex PCR, and TCRdb holds only the in-frame ones, with some missing. The table has some 83,000 clones, roughly 90% seen once. This CDR3 is 16 amino acids long. The specimen was peripheral blood. V gene TRBV21-1 combines with J gene TRBJ2-7; the table's D call TRBD1 went unverified against the DNA. TRBV21-1 is recorded as a pseudogene. The TCR originated in a man aged 80 or over in a cohort sampled during active COVID-19. CDR3 region: CASSTHRRDSPPSQYV. The CDR3 nucleotides read TGTGCCAGCAGCACCCACCGCCGGGACAGCCCCCCGTCTCAGTACGTC.